This paragraph reports one TCR beta chain. The antigen remains undetermined. The sample comes from a study of beta chain features in type 1 diabetes. Whole-study findings and limits: Among type 1 diabetes patients, VDJ junctions had fewer insertions and more deletions. Significant though moderate, a shortening of TCRB CDR3s appeared in all four CD4+ subsets of Type 1 diabetes patients.

From germline, CDR1 is GTSNPN and CDR2 SVGIG (reference sequence). There are 14 residues in the CDR3. V was clipped by 1 base and J by 7 bases, with 16 bases between them. Expressed TCRB transcripts were sequenced, since all the RNA that had been isolated was reverse transcribed. Profiling relied on immunoSEQ multiplex PCR, and the TCRdb table lists in-frame clones only, not all of them. The data contain roughly 180,000 clones, 7% to 9% of them singletons. This rearrangement joins TRBV30 to TRBJ1-1; a weak D match, TRBD1 (5 bases). Material: central memory CD4+ T cells from blood. This clonotype originated in a man aged 18 to 35 with type 1 diabetes. The CDR3 loop is CAWSDRWTRLEAFF. In nucleotides, the CDR3 is TGTGCCTGGAGTGATCGGTGGACAAGACTTGAAGCTTTCTTT.